These 6 T cell receptor beta chains share one sample of origin, sequenced in a study of response to subunit inactivated influenza vaccine. TCRdb reprocessed the RT-PCR reads via MiXCR and lists one record per CDR3 protein. This repertoire shows some 600,000 distinct CDR3 sequences, 14% found once; its top ten account for about 7.6%. Sequences were derived from PBMCs from blood, sampled 14 days before vaccination. The receptors originated from a man aged 50-59 years who received an inactivated influenza vaccine.

This sequence joins TRBV20-1 and TRBJ2-7, with D possibly matching TRBD1 (5 bases). The V end lost 0 bases, the J end lost 4 bases, and 13 bases lay between the germline ends. The length of the CDR3 is 14 residues. Germline CDR1 and CDR2: DFQATT and SNEGSKA (reference sequence). The CDR3 loop is CSARDLAGKYEQYF. The CDR3 nucleotides are TGCAGTGCTAGAGATTTAGCAGGGAAATACGAGCAGTACTTC.

This clonotype was seen a handful of times. The gene calls are TRBV11-2 and TRBJ2-1, with D possibly TRBD2 on 6 matching bases. The CDR3 runs 16 residues. Germline CDR1 is SGHAT and CDR2 is FQNNGV. V was pared by 5 bases and J by 0 bases, with 14 bases between. CDR3 amino acids: CASSAGLPSSYNEQFF. CDR3 nucleotide sequence: TGTGCCAGCAGCGCGGGACTTCCCAGCTCCTACAATGAGCAGTTCTTC.

The rearrangement joins TRBV24-1 to TRBJ2-5, with 10 bases identical to TRBD1. The CDR3 consists of 16 residues. The junction had 8 bases not matched to a gene; V was cut back by 7 bases and J by 1 base. CDR1 and CDR2 (germline): KGHDR, SFDVKD. CDR3 nucleotides: TGTGCCACCAGCGACCGGGACAGGGGAGGCCAAGAGACCCAGTACTTC. This translates into CATSDRDRGGQETQYF.

This clonotype was observed a handful of times. V is TRBV30 and J is TRBJ2-2, with D possibly being TRBD2 (5 bases). Germline V gene lookup returns CDR1 GTSNPN and CDR2 SVGIG (reference sequence). This CDR3 region has 13 residues. Trimming left V 2 bases short and J 7 bases short, with 11 bases between. The CDR3 nucleotides read TGTGCCTGGAGTCGGGGTTCGGGCGGGGAGCTGTTTTTT. Translating gives CAWSRGSGGELFF.

This clonotype was seen a handful of times. The chain couples TRBV5-1 to TRBJ2-6; 7 bases are shared with TRBD1. This CDR3 is built from 16 residues. Trimming removed 8 bases from V and 0 bases from J; junction bases left unmatched: 8. Germline-derived CDR1 and CDR2 are SGHRS and YFSETQ. The CDR3 spells CASAPQGSSGANVLTF. DNA for the CDR3: TGCGCCAGTGCACCACAGGGGTCCTCTGGGGCCAACGTCCTGACTTTC.

The chain has TRBV2 and TRBJ1-5; maybe TRBD1 (6 bases). V gave up 2 bases and J gave up 2 bases, with 10 bases separating them. The V gene's germline CDR1 is SNHLY and CDR2 FYNNEI. The CDR3 consists of 15 residues. The CDR3 DNA is TGTGCCAGCAGTGAACAGGGGTTTCGCAATCAGCCCCAGCATTTT. Its protein is CASSEQGFRNQPQHF.